The TCR beta chain described here comes from a study of blood T cell repertoires in COVID-19. The CDR3 runs 17 residues. Germline V CDR1 and CDR2: SGHDT, YYEEEE. The V gene end was trimmed by 0 bases and the J gene end by 2 bases; junction bases not matched to a gene: 6. In the original processing: Estimation of nucleated cell counts relied on the amplification of reference gene primers. Repertoires were generated with immunoSEQ multiplex PCR, while TCRdb's copy carries only in-frame clones and drops some. V, J and clone size were drawn from that table, and D and trimming were deduced from the DNA. The sample records about 62,000 clones, more than 70% being singletons.

The specimen sequenced was peripheral blood. The receptor was isolated from a human donor in a cohort sampled during active COVID-19. This chain uses TRBV5-6 with TRBJ2-3; TRBD2 matches 10 bases. DNA of the CDR3: TGTGCCAGCAGCTTGGTAGTAGCGGGGGGTCTCACAGATACGCAGTATTTT. Translation: CASSLVVAGGLTDTQYF. The full variable domain, with the rest looked up from reference TRBV5-6 and TRBJ2-3, is DAGVTQSPTHLIKTRGQQVTLRCSPKSGHDTVSWYQQALGQGPQFIFQYYEEEERQRGNFPDRFSGHQFPNYSSELNVNALLLGDSALYLCASSLVVAGGLTDTQYFGPGTRLTVL.